This passage covers 10 T cell receptor beta chains from one sample sequenced in a study of T cell changes during pregnancy in multiple sclerosis. Using immunoSEQ multiplex PCR, the repertoire was profiled, and TCRdb retains in-frame clones only, with some absent. The sample includes around 50,000 clones, 92% of them seen just once. The material sequenced was CD4+ T cells from peripheral blood mononuclear cells, taken after pregnancy. These receptors came from a female donor in good health, enrolled as a control in a pregnancy study.

This clone appeared once. The chain uses TRBV4-1 and TRBJ1-2; possibly TRBD1 for D (5 bases). In germline, CDR1 is MGHRA, CDR2 YSYEKL. V lost 1 base and J lost 6, with 15 bases in between. The CDR3 extends over 15 amino acids. The CDR3: CASSQVGGAGNGYTF. The CDR3, as DNA: TGCGCCAGCAGCCAAGTTGGAGGGGCTGGGAATGGCTACACCTTC.

V gene TRBV19 combines with J gene TRBJ1-4, with TRBD1 identical over 8 bases. The CDR3 is 14 amino acids. Germline lookup yields CDR1 LNHDA and CDR2 SQIVND (reference sequence). V was pared by 5 bases and J by 5 bases, with 4 bases of the junction left unmatched. This CDR3 is CASSENRGNEKLFF. The CDR3 coding sequence is TGTGCCAGTAGTGAGAACAGGGGGAATGAAAAACTGTTTTTT.

A single count supports this clone. This chain joins TRBV4-1 and TRBJ2-2; possible D gene TRBD2, 10 bases. The V gene's germline CDR1 is MGHRA and CDR2 YSYEKL. The CDR3 covers 20 residues. Trimming took off 4 bases at V and 4 bases at J, with 28 bases between the two ends. In DNA form, the CDR3 reads TGCGCCAGCAGCCGGAAACAGGGGGCGGACACTAGCGGGGCCACCGGGGAGCTGTTTTTT. This translates into CASSRKQGADTSGATGELFF.

The genes are TRBV29-1 and TRBJ2-1; a weak D match, TRBD2 (6 bases). Germline V gene sequence: CDR1 SQVTM, CDR2 ANQGSEA. V was cut by 5 bases and J by 5 bases, with 19 bases left in between. The CDR3 totals 15 residues. The CDR3, as DNA: TGCAGCGTTCAGGTAGTAGGGACTCTTAACAATGAGCAGTTCTTC. Translation: CSVQVVGTLNNEQFF.

This rearrangement joins TRBV27 to TRBJ1-5, with no clear D. CDR1 is MNHEY, CDR2 SMNVEV, per germline (reference sequence). V was shortened by 2 bases and J by 1 base, with 12 bases between the two germline ends. The CDR3 covers 16 residues. CDR3 nucleotides: TGTGCCAGCAGTTTAAAGTCCGTCGAGAGCAATCAGCCCCAGCATTTT. Protein sequence: CASSLKSVESNQPQHF.

The chain employs TRBV29-1 and TRBJ2-3; no definite D call. V was pared by 7 bases and J by 5 bases, with 19 bases between. Germline assignment: CDR1 SQVTM and CDR2 ANQGSEA. The CDR3 is made up of 14 amino acids. The CDR3 nucleotides read TGCAGCGCCTACGGTCGCGTCTCGGGAGATACGCAGTATTTT. As protein: CSAYGRVSGDTQYF.

This chain links TRBV6-5 with TRBJ2-5; a possible D gene is TRBD1 (5 bases). The DNA end favors TRBJ2-7, so the J call may be wrong. From germline, CDR1 is MNHEY and CDR2 SVGAGI. This CDR3 spans 14 amino acids. The CDR3 bases are TGTGCCAGCAGTTACTCGGGGCAGGGCTACGAGCAGTACTTC. Translation: CASSYSGQGYEQYF.

V and J are TRBV6-6 and TRBJ2-7, with 7 bases identical to TRBD1. The CDR3 has 14 residues. Germline CDR1 MNHNY, CDR2 SVGAGI (reference sequence). The V gene end was trimmed by 4 bases and the J gene end by 4 bases; junction bases not matched to a gene: 7. The CDR3 coding sequence is TGTGCCAGCAGTTCGACAGGGCCCCTTTACGAGCAGTACTTC. This sequence encodes CASSSTGPLYEQYF.

The gene calls are TRBV15 and TRBJ2-4, with D possibly TRBD2 on 5 matching bases. The germline V gene encodes CDR1 LNHNV and CDR2 YYDKDF (reference sequence). The V end lost 0 bases, the J end lost 12 bases, and 18 bases lay between the germline ends. The CDR3 loop spans 15 amino acids. CDR3 nucleotides: TGTGCCACCAGCAGAGATCTGGTAGGCGCGGGTACTCAGTACTTC. It is translated as CATSRDLVGAGTQYF.

The chain employs TRBV9 and TRBJ1-1; 9 bases are shared with TRBD1. The CDR3 sequence is 16 residues long. The germline CDR1 and CDR2 sequences are SGDLS and YYNGEE. Trimming cost V 3 bases and J 4 bases; bases outside gene matches: 10. The CDR3 DNA sequence: TGTGCCAGCAGCGGGGGACAGGGCGATCTGGGCACTGAAGCTTTCTTT. Translated: CASSGGQGDLGTEAFF.